Listed below are T cell receptor beta chains from one sample, sequenced in a study of blood T cell repertoires in COVID-19. Libraries were prepared by immunoSEQ multiplex PCR; TCRdb keeps only in-frame clonotypes and omits some of them. This sample has 150,000 to 200,000 clones, with over 75% found just once. The sequenced sample consisted of PBMCs or T cells enriched from blood (not recorded which). The source is a woman aged 45 to 65 who had recovered from COVID-19. Each CDR3 is given with its conserved first and last residue. The order of the fields is D gene, J gene, V gene, CDR3 protein. D genes are given only for firm matches.

TRBD2 | TRBJ2-5 | TRBV2 | CASSEGLGETQYF
TRBD1 | TRBJ1-3 | TRBV7-9 | CASSFGTGDGNTIYF
TRBD1 | TRBJ1-4 | TRBV19 | CASSIRTPGQGNEKLFF
NA | TRBJ2-1 | TRBV6-6 | CASRYSRDLDEQFF
TRBD1 | TRBJ1-5 | TRBV7-8 | CASSYGDRGSRQPQHF
TRBD1 | TRBJ2-7 | TRBV5-6 | CASSYRGLSTYEQYF
TRBD1 | TRBJ1-4 | TRBV23-1 | CASSQKGQGENEKLFF
NA | TRBJ1-1 | TRBV6-6 | CASSYTSENTEAFF
TRBD2 | TRBJ2-3 | TRBV6-5 | CASSFQSGGALSTQYF
NA | TRBJ2-1 | TRBV7-3 | CASSPSGSSYNEQFF
TRBD1 | TRBJ1-6 | TRBV5-5 | CASSLPGQVNSPLHF
NA | TRBJ2-2 | TRBV3-1/TRBV3-2 | CASSPPGHNTGELFF
NA | TRBJ2-2 | TRBV7-2 | CASSRVGGELFF
NA | TRBJ2-7 | TRBV2 | CASRNRDSYEQYF
NA | TRBJ2-7 | TRBV24-1 | CATSDPLGKVYEQYF
TRBD2 | TRBJ2-3 | TRBV5-6 | CASSFRLAGGQLSDTQYF
NA | TRBJ1-2 | TRBV11-3 | CASSLSGWDGYTF
NA | TRBJ1-2 | TRBV24-1 | CATSDFRGANYGYTF
TRBD1 | TRBJ2-1 | TRBV19 | CASSILPRQGSSYNEQFF
NA | TRBJ2-7 | TRBV11-3 | CASSLEPGFEQYF
NA | TRBJ1-5 | TRBV21-1 | CASSKVGTDSNQPQHF
TRBD1 | TRBJ1-5 | TRBV19 | CASSTDRGRGNQPQHF
TRBD2 | TRBJ2-1 | TRBV7-3 | CASSFGGGAFNEQFF
NA | TRBJ2-7 | TRBV5-6 | CASSLPLADEQYF
NA | TRBJ1-5 | TRBV28 | CASSQGHSNQPQHF
NA | TRBJ2-5 | TRBV6-2/TRBV6-3 | CASSRGRVETQYF
TRBD1 | TRBJ2-7 | TRBV24-1 | CATSDPRQGSPYEQYF
TRBD1 | TRBJ1-2 | TRBV3-1/TRBV3-2 | CASSSPDRVSSGYTF
NA | TRBJ1-2 | TRBV19 | CASSTPQGYYGYTF
TRBD2 | TRBJ2-3 | TRBV9 | CASRGGLAGNTDTQYF
NA | TRBJ2-7 | TRBV6-5 | CASRDSWEPYEQYF
TRBD1 | TRBJ1-2 | TRBV9 | CASSPRDRGLNYGYTF
NA | TRBJ2-1 | TRBV5-4 | CASSWGPGYNEQFF
TRBD1 | TRBJ1-1 | TRBV6-2/TRBV6-3 | CASSYSGQGRTEAFF
NA | TRBJ2-7 | TRBV7-9 | CASSPEEGSYEQYF
NA | TRBJ1-2 | TRBV5-1 | CASSSTGGSNGYTF
TRBD1 | TRBJ2-5 | TRBV18 | CASSLDRGQETQYF
TRBD1 | TRBJ1-2 | TRBV27 | CASSSGTDRILGYTF
TRBD1 | TRBJ1-2 | TRBV7-8 | CASSQLTGTANYGYTF
NA | TRBJ1-5 | TRBV6-5 | CASSYSMPQPNQPQHF
TRBD1 | TRBJ2-2 | TRBV27 | CASRRNRGTAGELFF
NA | TRBJ2-3 | TRBV7-9 | CASSSTAVDTQYF
TRBD1 | TRBJ2-1 | TRBV11-2 | CASSLTRTGRNEQFF
TRBD1 | TRBJ1-6 | TRBV7-2 | CASSLDRGNSPLHF
NA | TRBJ1-6 | TRBV4-2 | CASSQEGGYNSPLHF
NA | TRBJ1-5 | TRBV19 | CASRRGGNSNQPQHF
TRBD2 | TRBJ2-7 | TRBV19 | CASSIGGGSSYEQYF
TRBD1 | TRBJ1-6 | TRBV5-1 | CASSLDRGNSPLHF
TRBD2 | TRBJ2-7 | TRBV18 | CASSPQAGGDYEQYF
TRBD2 | TRBJ2-5 | TRBV2 | CASSDVRGNLETQYF
NA | TRBJ1-6 | TRBV9 | CASSGRLNYNSPLHF
NA | TRBJ2-5 | TRBV7-2 | CASSLEYRETQYF
TRBD2 | TRBJ2-1 | TRBV11-3 | CASSLGRGGNEQFF